Shown below are 28 T cell receptor beta chains from a single sample sequenced in a study of cytomegalovirus exposure and HLA in healthy donors. This PCR relied on a set of 60 Vbeta primers and 13 Jbeta primers. Using immunoSEQ multiplex PCR, the repertoire was profiled, and TCRdb retains in-frame clones only, with some absent. The sample shows some 150,000 clones, 70% to 75% of them seen only once. What was sequenced was PBMCs. These receptor sequences come from a woman aged 25-40 years in good health and CMV-seronegative.

There are a few counts of this clone. The rearrangement links TRBV2 to TRBJ1-6; D unresolved. The germline gives CDR1 SNHLY, CDR2 FYNNEI. The CDR3 length is 14 residues. V was clipped by 5 bases and J by 10 bases, with 15 bases between them. The CDR3 DNA reads as TGTGCCAGCAGTAACACCGTTCGGGGATCACCCCTCCACTTT. As protein: CASSNTVRGSPLHF.

This clone was seen only a few times. The chain combines TRBV5-6 with TRBJ2-2, with 9 bases that match TRBD1. CDR3 length: 17 amino acids. CDR1 and CDR2 (germline): SGHDT, YYEEEE. J lost 0 bases, V lost 4 bases, and 7 bases had no gene match. CDR3 sequence (DNA): TGTGCCAGCAGCCCGATTGACAGGGGGGCGAACACCGGGGAGCTGTTTTTT. Its protein is CASSPIDRGANTGELFF. Drawing the rest from reference TRBV5-6 and TRBJ2-2, the complete variable domain is DAGVTQSPTHLIKTRGQQVTLRCSPKSGHDTVSWYQQALGQGPQFIFQYYEEEERQRGNFPDRFSGHQFPNYSSELNVNALLLGDSALYLCASSPIDRGANTGELFFGEGSRLTVL.

This clone was counted a few times. V is TRBV28 and J is TRBJ1-3, with 9 bases identical to TRBD1. In germline, CDR1 is MDHEN, CDR2 SYDVKM. CDR3 size: 15 residues. The trim removed 6 bases at V and 0 bases at J, leaving 3 bases unmatched. CDR3 sequence (DNA): TGTGCCAGCAGAACAGGGGGCTTCTCTGGAAACACCATATATTTT. Translation: CASRTGGFSGNTIYF.

The genes are TRBV7-9 and TRBJ1-1; D is unclear. Germline V lookup: CDR1 SEHNR, CDR2 FQNEAQ (reference sequence). V lost 5 bases and J 0 bases, leaving 13 bases between the germline ends. This CDR3 comprises 15 residues. The CDR3 loop reads CASSAIQVLNTEAFF. The CDR3 DNA reads TGTGCCAGCAGCGCGATCCAGGTTCTGAACACTGAAGCTTTCTTT.

This chain links TRBV27 with TRBJ2-5, with D possibly TRBD1 on 5 matching bases. This CDR3 comprises 13 residues. Germline V gives CDR1 MNHEY, CDR2 SMNVEV (reference sequence). Deletions cut 5 bases from V and 5 bases from J, with 12 bases between. The CDR3 reads CASSRQGVETQYF. The CDR3 region has the DNA TGTGCCAGCAGTAGGCAGGGCGTTGAGACCCAGTACTTC.

The chain employs TRBV5-1 and TRBJ2-3; 10 bases line up with TRBD1. Germline assignment: CDR1 SGHRS and CDR2 YFSETQ. V dropped 0 bases and J dropped 5; count of bases not matched to a gene: 3. The CDR3 extends over 15 amino acids. CDR3 protein: CASSLGQGAGDTQYF. As DNA, the CDR3 is TGCGCCAGCAGCTTGGGACAGGGGGCAGGAGATACGCAGTATTTT.

This clone has a handful of counts. The chain carries TRBV30 and TRBJ2-1; 8 nucleotides line up with TRBD2. The CDR3 has 15 residues. CDR1 is GTSNPN and CDR2 is SVGIG in the germline V gene (reference sequence). The junction had 13 bases not matched to a gene; V was cut back by 2 bases and J by 10 bases. CDR3 DNA: TGTGCCTGGAGTTTTCATTGGGTGACTAGCGAGGAGCAGTTCTTC. Protein sequence: CAWSFHWVTSEEQFF.

Within the sample, this clone is medium-sized (0.01 to 0.1%). Other DNA sequences in this sample translate to the same CDR3. The rearrangement uses TRBV6-5 and TRBJ1-2; 7 bases map to TRBD1. Germline CDR1 MNHEY, CDR2 SVGAGI. There are 15 residues in the CDR3. V dropped 2 bases and J dropped 4; count of bases not matched to a gene: 7. Here the CDR3 reads CASSYRGQRFYGYTF. CDR3 nucleotides: TGTGCCAGCAGTTACAGGGGACAGCGATTCTATGGCTACACCTTC.

The chain has TRBV7-2 and TRBJ2-5, with D perhaps matching TRBD1 (5 bases). The germline V gene encodes CDR1 SGHTA and CDR2 FQGNSA. There are 14 residues in the CDR3. The V gene lost 4 bases and the J gene lost 5 bases, with 14 bases spanning the gap. The CDR3 protein is CASSYYGQGETQYF. The CDR3 DNA reads TGTGCCAGCAGCTACTACGGGCAGGGCGAGACCCAGTACTTC. Based on the CDR3 plus reference TRBV7-2 and TRBJ2-5, the full variable domain is GAGVSQSPSNKVTEKGKDVELRCDPISGHTALYWYRQSLGQGLEFLIYFQGNSAPDKSGLPSDRFSAERTGGSVSTLTIQRTQQEDSAVYLCASSYYGQGETQYFGPGTRLLVL.

In its sample, this clone was seen a few times. The chain recombines TRBV6-6 with TRBJ1-2; 9 nucleotides align to TRBD1. Germline-derived CDR1 and CDR2 are MNHNY and SVGAGI (reference sequence). CDR3 length: 15 amino acids. V lost 4 bases and J lost 4; bases outside the gene matches: 7. Written as DNA, the CDR3 is TGTGCCAGCAGTTTGATAGGACAGGGGAGCTATGGCTACACCTTC. This gives the protein CASSLIGQGSYGYTF.

The rearrangement joins TRBV30 to TRBJ2-1, with D uncertain. The CDR3 runs to 11 residues. Per germline, CDR1 GTSNPN and CDR2 SVGIG (reference sequence). Trimming pared 5 bases from V and 8 bases from J, leaving 10 bases between. CDR3 sequence: CAWGQIDEQFF. The CDR3 DNA reads as TGTGCCTGGGGGCAGATCGATGAGCAGTTCTTC.

This clone was detected only a few times. The V gene is TRBV7-2, the J gene TRBJ1-6; 7 nucleotides match TRBD1. Trimming at V came to 6 bases and at J to 6 bases, leaving 5 bases not matched to a gene. This CDR3 has 14 amino acids. The germline gives CDR1 SGHTA, CDR2 FQGNSA. The CDR3 nucleotides read TGTGCCAGCAGTGCGGGACAGCCTAATTCACCCCTCCACTTT. This encodes CASSAGQPNSPLHF.

J is TRBJ2-1 and V is TRBV10-3, with TRBD1 identical over 11 bases. The V gene's germline CDR1 is ENHRY and CDR2 SYGVKD. The CDR3 covers 18 residues. With V trimmed by 3 bases and J by 4 bases, 11 bases remained unmatched. CDR3 DNA sequence: TGTGCCATCAGTGAAGAGGTATTAGGGACAGGGGGATACAATGAGCAGTTCTTC. Amino acids: CAISEEVLGTGGYNEQFF.

The chain employs TRBV27 and TRBJ2-1; 9 bases line up with TRBD2. Germline lookup yields CDR1 MNHEY and CDR2 SMNVEV (reference sequence). The CDR3 contains 18 residues. The V segment lost 8 bases and the J segment 0 bases; nucleotides outside the gene matches: 14. The CDR3 loop is CASATLAGGPHSYNEQFF. CDR3 coding DNA: TGTGCCAGCGCCACGCTCGCGGGGGGGCCACACTCCTACAATGAGCAGTTCTTC.

This clone occurred a few times. The chain couples TRBV6-6 to TRBJ1-4; D remains ambiguous. Looked up from germline, CDR1 is MNHNY and CDR2 is SVGAGI (reference sequence). The CDR3 spans 11 residues. The V and J ends lost 0 bases and 10 bases respectively, with 3 bases between them. CDR3 nucleotides: TGTGCCAGCAGTTACTCGCGAAAACTGTTTTTT. This codes for CASSYSRKLFF.

The genes are TRBV28 and TRBJ2-5; D is unclear. The assigned J gene may be wrong: the sequence end matches TRBJ2-7 better. This CDR3 contains 11 residues. The germline V gene has CDR1 MDHEN and CDR2 SYDVKM. CDR3 residues: CASRLNYEQYF. The DNA for the CDR3 is TGTGCCAGCAGGCTCAACTACGAGCAGTACTTC.

The chain has TRBV30 and TRBJ1-4; 9 bases map to TRBD1. There are 14 residues in the CDR3. Germline lookup yields CDR1 GTSNPN and CDR2 SVGIG (reference sequence). The junction had 3 bases not matched to a gene; V was cut back by 3 bases and J by 4 bases. The CDR3 nucleotides are TGTGCCTGGAGCGAGGACAGGGGTAATGAAAAACTGTTTTTT. Protein product: CAWSEDRGNEKLFF.

The chain recombines TRBV7-2 with TRBJ2-5; weak D call: TRBD1 (6 bases). This CDR3 is built from 16 residues. V lost 2 bases to trimming and J lost 2 bases, with 15 bases between them. Per the germline V gene, CDR1 is SGHTA and CDR2 is FQGNSA. CDR3: CASSLSGRGRQETQYF. The DNA of the CDR3 is TGTGCCAGCAGCTTATCGGGCAGGGGAAGACAAGAGACCCAGTACTTC.

The V gene is TRBV18, the J gene TRBJ2-1; D possibly corresponds to TRBD1 (7 bases). Trimming pared 3 bases from V and 10 bases from J, leaving 25 bases between. The CDR3 is made up of 17 amino acids. Per the germline V gene, CDR1 is KGHSH and CDR2 is LQKENI. CDR3 DNA sequence: TGTGCCAGCTCACCCTCCTCCAGGGGGGTCTTACAAGACGAGCAGTTCTTC. This codes for CASSPSSRGVLQDEQFF.

V gene TRBV7-9 combines with J gene TRBJ2-3; TRBD2 matches 13 bases. CDR1 and CDR2 (germline): SEHNR, FQNEAQ (reference sequence). With V trimmed by 2 bases and J by 3 bases, 11 bases remained unmatched. CDR3 length equals 19 residues. Written as DNA, the CDR3 is TGTGCCAGCAGCTTACAACTAGCGGGAGGGCCCTCATGGACAGATACGCAGTATTTT. Translating it yields CASSLQLAGGPSWTDTQYF. Complete variable domain (other parts from reference TRBV7-9 and TRBJ2-3): DTGVSQNPRHKITKRGQNVTFRCDPISEHNRLYWYRQTLGQGPEFLTYFQNEAQLEKSRLLSDRFSAERPKGSFSTLEIQRTEQGDSAMYLCASSLQLAGGPSWTDTQYFGPGTRLTVL.

This clone was counted a few times. V and J are TRBV29-1 and TRBJ2-5, with 7 bases aligning to TRBD1. The CDR3 totals 13 residues. Germline assignment: CDR1 SQVTM and CDR2 ANQGSEA. V gave up 2 bases and J gave up 5 bases; unmatched junction bases: 5. CDR3 sequence: CSVEQGVGETQYF. DNA for the CDR3: TGCAGCGTTGAACAGGGGGTGGGCGAGACCCAGTACTTC.

This clone was found a few times. The CDR3 here is CASSLTGTGTFYEQYV. For the CDR3, the DNA is TGCGCCAGCAGCTTAACCGGGACAGGGACCTTCTACGAGCAGTACGTC. The chain recombines TRBV5-1 with TRBJ2-7; 9 bases align to TRBD1. The CDR3 covers 16 residues. J gave up 3 bases and V 2 bases, and 9 bases lay outside the gene matches. Germline-derived CDR1 and CDR2 are SGHRS and YFSETQ.

The chain uses TRBV28 and TRBJ1-5; D ambiguous. Looked up from germline, CDR1 is MDHEN and CDR2 is SYDVKM. The CDR3 has 17 amino acids. Between the trimmed V and J ends, which lost 6 bases and 5 bases, there was a span of 23 bases. The CDR3 DNA follows: TGTGCCAGCAGAGCATCTAAAGCGAAGCGGCCGCATCAGCCCCAGCATTTT. It is translated as CASRASKAKRPHQPQHF.

The chain is built from TRBV4-2 and TRBJ2-2; D is perhaps TRBD2 (5 bases). This CDR3 spans 16 amino acids. From germline, CDR1 is LGHNA and CDR2 YNFKEQ. V lost 4 bases and J 9 bases, leaving 21 bases between the germline ends. The CDR3 nucleotides are TGTGCCAGCAGCCCCCGTGGGGAGTTTGAAGTTTGGGAGCTGTTTTTT. It is translated as CASSPRGEFEVWELFF.

V gene TRBV28 combines with J gene TRBJ2-7, with no clear D. The CDR3 loop spans 13 amino acids. V was shortened by 5 bases and J by 3 bases, with 11 bases between the two germline ends. CDR1 and CDR2 (germline): MDHEN, SYDVKM. CDR3 amino acids: CASSLSTGYEQYF. CDR3 nucleotides: TGTGCCAGCAGTCTATCGACGGGCTACGAGCAGTACTTC.

This chain uses TRBV7-3 with TRBJ2-1; D not certain. The germline V gene encodes CDR1 SGHTA and CDR2 FQGTGA. This CDR3 is 13 amino acids long. V lost 1 base and J lost 5, with 6 bases in between. CDR3 bases: TGTGCCAGCAGCTTAAGACTCGACAATGAGCAGTTCTTC. Amino acid sequence: CASSLRLDNEQFF.

This chain uses TRBV5-1 with TRBJ2-5; D is unresolved. The length of the CDR3 is 14 residues. In germline, CDR1 is SGHRS, CDR2 YFSETQ. V was trimmed by 5 bases and J by 7 bases, leaving 18 bases between them. The CDR3 loop is CASSPDKAGGTQYF. CDR3 DNA: TGCGCCAGCAGTCCTGACAAGGCCGGTGGGACCCAGTACTTC.

The V call is TRBV27, the J call TRBJ2-5, with 8 bases lining up with TRBD2. CDR1 and CDR2 (germline): MNHEY, SMNVEV (reference sequence). The CDR3 is 17 amino acids. The V gene end was trimmed by 1 base and the J gene end by 3 bases; junction bases not matched to a gene: 10. Written as DNA, the CDR3 is TGTGCCAGCAGTTTATTCCCCGGACTAGCTGGGAAAGAGACCCAGTACTTC. Translated: CASSLFPGLAGKETQYF.